What follows is one T cell receptor beta chain and its context. Its matching antigen is unknown. This entry is derived from a study of shared clonotypes between healthy human individuals. Findings and limits, study-wide: Naive CD4 clonotypes were shared across a handful of donors at roughly 5.5%. Limited genetic and exposure-history diversity came from having few donors. Exclusively blood specimens were collected; tissue repertoires likely differ.

The table came from immunoSEQ multiplex PCR; TCRdb's copy has only in-frame clones and leaves some out. This sample has under 850,000 clones, with roughly 72% found just once. This receptor was obtained from a woman in her thirties in good health. Sequencing used memory CD4+ T cells sorted from blood. Stated subset: CD45RA-negative fraction.

This CDR3 is CASSSTLAGPTGELFF. The CDR3 bases are TGCGCCAGCAGTTCGACTCTAGCGGGACCGACCGGGGAGCTGTTTTTT. This chain uses TRBV5-1 with TRBJ2-2, with 9 bases matching TRBD2. The CDR3 has 16 residues. Germline CDR1 SGHRS, CDR2 YFSETQ. With 5 bases clipped from V and 5 bases from J, the junction kept 10 bases outside the gene matches. Full variable domain (remainder filled in from reference TRBV5-1 and TRBJ2-2): KAGVTQTPRYLIKTRGQQVTLSCSPISGHRSVSWYQQTPGQGLQFLFEYFSETQRNKGNFPGRFSGRQFSNSRSEMNVSTLELGDSALYLCASSSTLAGPTGELFFGEGSRLTVL.